This T cell receptor beta chain was found in a study of blood T cell repertoires in COVID-19. Across the whole study: The United States, Italy and Spain provided the acute and convalescent COVID-19 samples. Sources were T cells, B-cell-depleted T cells, or PBMCs; the material itself was cDNA or gDNA.

The CDR3 has 14 amino acids. Per germline, CDR1 MGHRA and CDR2 YSYEKL. Losses at the gene ends were 3 bases for V and 9 bases for J; bases not matched to a gene: 5. As handled by the study authors: Amplification of reference gene primers provided the estimated nucleated cell counts. Here immunoSEQ multiplex PCR was the method, and the copy in TCRdb shows in-frame clones only, minus some. That table is the source of V, J and clone size, and D and trimming were worked out from the DNA. The data contain roughly 43,000 clones, roughly four fifths of them singletons. The TCR sequence derives from a woman aged 55-69 years with acute or convalescent COVID-19. The sample comprised peripheral blood. V and J are TRBV4-1 and TRBJ2-1; 10 positions match TRBD1. CDR3 DNA sequence: TGCGCCAGCAGCCAGGCGGGACAGGGGAGTGAGCAGTTCTTC. Amino acid sequence: CASSQAGQGSEQFF.